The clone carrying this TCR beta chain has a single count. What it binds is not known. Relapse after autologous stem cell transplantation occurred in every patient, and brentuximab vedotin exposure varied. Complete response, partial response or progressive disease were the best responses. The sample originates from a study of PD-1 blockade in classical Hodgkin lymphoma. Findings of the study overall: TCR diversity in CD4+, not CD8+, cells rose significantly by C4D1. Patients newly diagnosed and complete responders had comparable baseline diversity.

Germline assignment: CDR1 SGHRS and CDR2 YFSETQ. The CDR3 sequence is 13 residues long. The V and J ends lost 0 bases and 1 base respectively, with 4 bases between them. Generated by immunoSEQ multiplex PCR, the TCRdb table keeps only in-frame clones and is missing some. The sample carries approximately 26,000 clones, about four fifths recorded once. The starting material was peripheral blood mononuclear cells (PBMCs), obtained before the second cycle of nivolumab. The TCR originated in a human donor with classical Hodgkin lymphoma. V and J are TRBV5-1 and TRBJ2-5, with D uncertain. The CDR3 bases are TGCGCCAGCAGCTTGGGAGGCCAAGAGACCCAGTACTTC. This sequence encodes CASSLGGQETQYF.